One and the same sample provided the 25 T cell receptor beta chains below, sequenced in a study of vaccination effects on CD4 cells after COVID-19. These TCRs are of unknown antigen specificity. TCRdb's table, derived via immunoSEQ multiplex PCR, lists solely in-frame clones and lacks some. The data show roughly 30,000 clones, 70% seen once. A 10-day culture period preceded the isolation of CD4+ T cells. The specimen comprised CD4+ T cells from PBMCs cultured without peptide, sampled before COVID-19 vaccination. Receptor source: a human donor who received a COVID-19 vaccine.

A single count supports this clone. J is TRBJ1-6 and V is TRBV6-5, with 9 bases that match TRBD1. Germline V gene data show CDR1 as MNHEY and CDR2 as SVGAGI. This CDR3 region has 15 residues. V lost 4 bases and J lost 6; bases outside the gene matches: 4. The CDR3 is CASSLDRGLNSPLHF. CDR3 in DNA: TGTGCCAGCAGTTTGGACAGGGGACTTAATTCACCCCTCCACTTT.

This chain uses TRBV5-1 with TRBJ1-4, with a weak D call TRBD1 (5 bases). The germline CDR1 and CDR2 sequences are SGHRS and YFSETQ. CDR3 length: 14 residues. V dropped 5 bases and J dropped 3 bases, with 11 bases sitting between them. DNA of the CDR3: TGCGCCAGCAGGGCGGGGCCTTCTAATGAAAAACTGTTTTTT. Translated: CASRAGPSNEKLFF.

The chain carries TRBV6-1 and TRBJ1-3, with D tentatively TRBD1 (6 bases). CDR3 length equals 17 residues. V lost 2 bases and J lost 4, with 18 bases in between. Germline V lookup: CDR1 MNHNS, CDR2 SASEGT. The CDR3 coding sequence is TGTGCCAGCAGTGAATTTGAAACAGGGAGAATAGGAAACACCATATATTTT. Translating gives CASSEFETGRIGNTIYF.

The chain employs TRBV18 and TRBJ2-1; TRBD2 agrees at 15 bases. Germline-derived CDR1 and CDR2 are KGHSH and LQKENI. CDR3 length: 17 amino acids. The V segment lost 0 bases and the J segment 9 bases; nucleotides outside the gene matches: 6. This CDR3 is CASSPPGLAGGRGEQFF. CDR3 nucleotides: TGTGCCAGCTCACCACCCGGACTAGCGGGGGGGCGAGGTGAGCAGTTCTTC.

The genes are TRBV27 and TRBJ1-3; perhaps TRBD1 as D (6 bases). From germline, CDR1 is MNHEY and CDR2 SMNVEV (reference sequence). Deletions cut 6 bases from V and 0 bases from J, with 12 bases between. CDR3 size: 15 residues. The CDR3 loop is CASRRGGSSGNTIYF. Written as DNA, the CDR3 is TGTGCCAGCAGAAGGGGGGGAAGCTCTGGAAACACCATATATTTT.

The V call is TRBV15, the J call TRBJ2-5; no clear D. The V and J ends lost 0 bases and 1 base respectively, with 9 bases between them. Germline V gene sequence: CDR1 LNHNV, CDR2 YYDKDF (reference sequence). This CDR3 contains 15 residues. The CDR3 DNA follows: TGTGCCACCAGCAGAGATCGGCGGCGCCAAGAGACCCAGTACTTC. As protein: CATSRDRRRQETQYF.

The chain joins TRBV6-5 to TRBJ1-2; D call uncertain. Trimming stripped 0 bases from V and 5 bases from J, with 16 bases between. The germline gives CDR1 MNHEY, CDR2 SVGAGI. The CDR3 has 16 residues. This CDR3 is CASSYSALNLPYGYTF. The CDR3, as DNA: TGTGCCAGCAGTTACTCGGCCTTGAACCTTCCTTATGGCTACACCTTC.

The chain links TRBV10-3 to TRBJ1-1; TRBD1 might be the D (6 bases). The V end was cut by 2 bases, the J end by 2 bases, with 12 bases between. The V gene's germline CDR1 is ENHRY and CDR2 SYGVKD. This CDR3 region has 15 residues. The CDR3 DNA sequence: TGTGCCATCAGTGAGCGGGGGGCAATTAACACTGAAGCTTTCTTT. It encodes CAISERGAINTEAFF.

In this sample, this clone turned up a few times. This chain links TRBV6-5 with TRBJ2-2; a possible D gene is TRBD2 (6 bases). This CDR3 has 15 amino acids. Trimming pared 8 bases from V and 3 bases from J, leaving 16 bases between. Germline V gene data show CDR1 as MNHEY and CDR2 as SVGAGI. In nucleotides, the CDR3 is TGTGCCAGCCGCACGACGGGAGTGGACACCGGGGAGCTGTTTTTT. Its protein product is CASRTTGVDTGELFF.

The chain has TRBV18 and TRBJ2-1; D might be TRBD1 (6 bases). Germline V lookup: CDR1 KGHSH, CDR2 LQKENI. Trimming took off 3 bases at V and 7 bases at J, with 16 bases between the two ends. The CDR3 length is 15 residues. Here the CDR3 DNA reads TGTGCCAGCTCACCCTTTCTACAGGGTGAAAATGAGCAGTTCTTC. Encoded protein: CASSPFLQGENEQFF. The whole variable domain, remainder taken from reference TRBV18 and TRBJ2-1, is NAGVMQNPRHLVRRRGQEARLRCSPMKGHSHVYWYRQLPEEGLKFMVYLQKENIIDESGMPKERFSAEFPKEGPSILRIQQVVRGDSAAYFCASSPFLQGENEQFFGPGTRLTVL.

This chain links TRBV11-1 with TRBJ2-1, with 9 bases identical to TRBD1. Trimming removed 7 bases from V and 5 bases from J; junction bases left unmatched: 6. Germline V gene sequence: CDR1 SGHAT, CDR2 FQDESV (reference sequence). The CDR3 extends over 14 amino acids. The CDR3 DNA is TGTGCCAGCATAAACAGGGGGCTCGACAATGAGCAGTTCTTC. It is translated as CASINRGLDNEQFF.

The chain has TRBV7-9 and TRBJ2-1; D unresolved. The CDR3 totals 14 residues. The V and J ends lost 5 bases and 5 bases respectively, with 13 bases between them. Germline CDR1 reads SEHNR; CDR2 reads FQNEAQ (reference sequence). Written as DNA, the CDR3 is TGTGCCAGCAGCCCCGGGTCGACGGACAATGAGCAGTTCTTC. Residues: CASSPGSTDNEQFF.

As for this clone: Other DNA variants within this sample encode the same CDR3. The chain links TRBV9 to TRBJ2-3; D gene uncertain. V was clipped by 0 bases and J by 2 bases, with 1 base between them. The CDR3 is made up of 12 amino acids. The germline V gene encodes CDR1 SGDLS and CDR2 YYNGEE. This CDR3 reads CASSVVTDTQYF. The DNA for the CDR3 is TGTGCCAGCAGCGTAGTCACAGATACGCAGTATTTT.

In its sample, this clone was seen a few times. V and J are TRBV7-9 and TRBJ2-1; a weak D match, TRBD2 (5 bases). This CDR3 is built from 12 residues. V lost 1 base and J lost 13, with 11 bases in between. Germline V gene data show CDR1 as SEHNR and CDR2 as FQNEAQ (reference sequence). In DNA, the CDR3 is TGTGCCAGCAGCTTAGGATCCGAGGGTCAGTTCTTC. It encodes CASSLGSEGQFF.

This clone came up a few times. V gene TRBV27 combines with J gene TRBJ1-6; D gene unclear. Germline CDR1 reads MNHEY; CDR2 reads SMNVEV (reference sequence). V gave up 1 base and J gave up 3 bases, with 16 bases separating them. This CDR3 comprises 18 residues. The DNA of the CDR3 is TGTGCCAGCAGTTTATTTTCCGGCAGCGCTTTCTATAATTCACCCCTCCACTTT. Translating it yields CASSLFSGSAFYNSPLHF.

This clone was picked up a small number of times. This chain uses TRBV11-2 with TRBJ2-7, with 12 bases matching TRBD1. J was trimmed by 7 bases and V by 7 bases; bases with no gene match: 14. This CDR3 region has 16 residues. Germline lookup yields CDR1 SGHAT and CDR2 FQNNGV. The CDR3 region has the DNA TGTGCCAGCAATTCCCCGCTGGGACAGGGGGCGAGGGAGCAGTACTTC. Its translation is CASNSPLGQGAREQYF.

V is TRBV5-1 and J is TRBJ2-3; 10 bases map to TRBD2. Germline loops: CDR1 SGHRS, CDR2 YFSETQ. Unmatched junction bases numbered 5, after V lost 0 bases and J lost 1 base. CDR3 size: 17 residues. The CDR3, as DNA: TGCGCCAGCAGCTTGGTGGCTAGCGGGAGAGGCACAGATACGCAGTATTTT. Translating it yields CASSLVASGRGTDTQYF.

The rearrangement uses TRBV2 and TRBJ1-1, with unresolved D. Looked up from germline, CDR1 is SNHLY and CDR2 is FYNNEI. This CDR3 spans 11 amino acids. Trimming pared 6 bases from V and 6 bases from J, leaving 8 bases between. CDR3 loop: CASRVEAEAFF. For the CDR3, the DNA is TGTGCCAGCAGGGTGGAGGCTGAAGCTTTCTTT. The complete variable domain, with remaining parts taken from reference TRBV2 and TRBJ1-1, reads EPEVTQTPSHQVTQMGQEVILRCVPISNHLYFYWYRQILGQKVEFLVSFYNNEISEKSEIFDDQFSVERPDGSNFTLKIRSTKLEDSAMYFCASRVEAEAFFGQGTRLTVV.

The genes are TRBV16 and TRBJ1-1, with unresolved D. The CDR3 length is 11 residues. Trimming stripped 2 bases from V and 6 bases from J, with 4 bases between. CDR1 and CDR2 (germline): KGHSY, FQNENV. The CDR3: CASSQNAEAFF. In nucleotides, the CDR3 is TGTGCCAGCAGCCAAAACGCTGAAGCTTTCTTT.

This clone has only one observation. The V and J genes are TRBV6-1 and TRBJ2-1; possibly TRBD1 or TRBD2 for D (7 bases each). Trimming left V 4 bases short and J 5 bases short, with 21 bases between. The CDR3 runs 17 residues. Germline CDR1 is MNHNS and CDR2 is SASEGT. The CDR3 sequence: CASSAPVRGGIDNEQFF. The DNA of the CDR3 is TGTGCCAGCAGTGCCCCCGTCAGGGGGGGAATTGACAATGAGCAGTTCTTC.

This chain connects TRBV10-3 to TRBJ1-1, with a tentative D call TRBD1 (5 bases). Germline CDR1 ENHRY, CDR2 SYGVKD. Trimming shortened V by 10 bases and J by 1 base, and 13 bases separated the two germline ends. This CDR3 is built from 13 residues. The CDR3 bases are TGTGCCAGCCGACAGAATGAGAACACTGAAGCTTTCTTT. Translated: CASRQNENTEAFF.

This clone was seen once. The chain couples TRBV7-2 to TRBJ1-2; D remains ambiguous. The length of the CDR3 is 15 residues. Trimming cost V 1 base and J 8 bases, with 17 bases left between them. Per germline, CDR1 SGHTA and CDR2 FQGNSA. CDR3 loop: CASSLGSGVRLGYTF. DNA of the CDR3: TGTGCCAGCAGCTTAGGGTCAGGAGTGCGTTTAGGCTACACCTTC.

The genes are TRBV2 and TRBJ2-5, with 11 positions matching TRBD2. This CDR3 has 15 residues. The germline gives CDR1 SNHLY, CDR2 FYNNEI. V was pared by 3 bases and J by 5 bases, with 5 bases of the junction left unmatched. The CDR3 here is CASSDRSGRGETQYF. The CDR3 DNA reads TGTGCCAGCAGTGACCGTAGCGGGAGGGGGGAGACCCAGTACTTC.

The V and J genes are TRBV2 and TRBJ1-5; 7 bases match TRBD1. The CDR3 is 15 amino acids. V trimming: 5 bases; J trimming: 2 bases; junction bases outside the gene matches: 6. The germline CDR1 and CDR2 sequences are SNHLY and FYNNEI. DNA of the CDR3: TGTGCCAGCAGTTTTTTAACAGGGGGCAATCAGCCCCAGCATTTT. This gives the protein CASSFLTGGNQPQHF.

The chain is built from TRBV7-9 and TRBJ2-5; 9 nucleotides agree with TRBD1. This CDR3 has 15 residues. J gave up 2 bases and V 5 bases, and 6 bases lay outside the gene matches. CDR1 SEHNR and CDR2 FQNEAQ come from the germline V gene (reference sequence). DNA for the CDR3: TGTGCCAGCAGCCCAGGGACAGGGCCACAAGAGACCCAGTACTTC. Residues: CASSPGTGPQETQYF.